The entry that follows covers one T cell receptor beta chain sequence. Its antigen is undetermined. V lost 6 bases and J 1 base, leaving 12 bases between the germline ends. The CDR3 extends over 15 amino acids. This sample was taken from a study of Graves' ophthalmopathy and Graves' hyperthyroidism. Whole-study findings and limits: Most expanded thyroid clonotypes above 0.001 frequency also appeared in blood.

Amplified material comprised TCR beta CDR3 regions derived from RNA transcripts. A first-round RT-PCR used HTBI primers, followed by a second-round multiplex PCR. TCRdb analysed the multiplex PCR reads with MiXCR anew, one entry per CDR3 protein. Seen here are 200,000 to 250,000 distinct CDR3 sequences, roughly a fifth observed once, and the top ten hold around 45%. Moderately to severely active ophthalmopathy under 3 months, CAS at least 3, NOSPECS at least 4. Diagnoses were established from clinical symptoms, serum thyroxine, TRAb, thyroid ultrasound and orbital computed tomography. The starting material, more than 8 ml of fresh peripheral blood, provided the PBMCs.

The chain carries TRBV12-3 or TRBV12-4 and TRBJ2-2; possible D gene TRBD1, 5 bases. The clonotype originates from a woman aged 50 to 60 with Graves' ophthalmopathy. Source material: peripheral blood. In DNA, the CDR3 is TGTGCCAGCAGAACCGGACAAGGGAACACCGGGGAGCTGTTTTTT. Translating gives CASRTGQGNTGELFF.